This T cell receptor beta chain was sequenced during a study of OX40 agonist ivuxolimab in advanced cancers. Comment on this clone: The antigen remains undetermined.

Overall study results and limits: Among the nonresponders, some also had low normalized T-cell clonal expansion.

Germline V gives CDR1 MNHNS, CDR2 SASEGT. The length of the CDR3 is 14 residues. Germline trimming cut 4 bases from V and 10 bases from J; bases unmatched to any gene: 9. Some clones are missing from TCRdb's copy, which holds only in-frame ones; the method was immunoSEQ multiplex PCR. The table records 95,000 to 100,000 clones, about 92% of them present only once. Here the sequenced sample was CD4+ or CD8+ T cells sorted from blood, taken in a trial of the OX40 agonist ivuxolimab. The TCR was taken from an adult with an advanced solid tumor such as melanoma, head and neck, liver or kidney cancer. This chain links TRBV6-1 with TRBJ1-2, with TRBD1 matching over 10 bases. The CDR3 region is CASSVGRDRGYYTF. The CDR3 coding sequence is TGTGCCAGCAGTGTGGGCCGGGACAGGGGTTACTACACCTTC.